These T cell receptor beta chains were read from a single sample in a study of cytomegalovirus exposure and HLA in healthy donors. Profiling relied on immunoSEQ multiplex PCR, and the TCRdb table lists in-frame clones only, not all of them. The table shows 150,000 to 200,000 clones, with around 90% occurring only once. The sequenced sample was PBMCs. These receptors came from a woman under 30 in good health and CMV-seropositive. Both conserved end residues are part of each CDR3. Fields, in order: V gene, D gene, J gene, CDR3 protein. D genes are given only for firm matches.

>TRBV29-1|TRBD1|TRBJ2-7
CSVEEGWTGGEQYF
>TRBV28|-|TRBJ1-5
CASSPGVGYQPQHF
>TRBV5-1|-|TRBJ2-5
CASSLKAGVQETQYF
>TRBV19|TRBD1|TRBJ2-2
CASSIVGTGAGELFF
>TRBV5-1|TRBD1|TRBJ1-2
CATRLGGGDYGYTF
>TRBV7-9|-|TRBJ2-7
CASSLVQGEQYF
>TRBV5-4|TRBD1|TRBJ1-2
CASSALDRAGGYGYTF
>TRBV2|TRBD2|TRBJ2-3
CASTRGLAGTSTDTQYF
>TRBV7-8|-|TRBJ1-2
CASSLVGGQVYGYTF
>TRBV7-9|-|TRBJ1-1
CASSLVSRVNTEAFF
>TRBV5-4|-|TRBJ1-2
CASSPDSSGPYGYTF
>TRBV5-4|-|TRBJ1-1
CASSRREMNTEAFF
>TRBV10-3|-|TRBJ2-6
CAISGQTGANVLTF
>TRBV11-2|TRBD2|TRBJ2-2
CASSLGLQNTGELFF
>TRBV19|TRBD1|TRBJ1-2
CASSTGTGNYGYTF
>TRBV6-5|-|TRBJ1-2
CASSPTGGGYGYTF
>TRBV18|TRBD2|TRBJ2-7
CASSPTSGAVSYEQYF
>TRBV27|-|TRBJ2-3
CASKTLPGRRTDTQYF
>TRBV7-6|-|TRBJ2-5
CASSQRGETQYF
>TRBV5-4|-|TRBJ2-3
CASSLRQSTDTQYF
>TRBV4-1|-|TRBJ2-7
CASSQDRGSYEQYF
>TRBV6-1|TRBD1|TRBJ1-2
CASTRDRFGYTF
>TRBV18|TRBD1|TRBJ1-1
CASSLTRTGGWGTEAFF
>TRBV7-8|TRBD1|TRBJ1-5
CASSFSGTGGQPQHF
>TRBV30|-|TRBJ2-7
CAWRGLGEQYF